Listed below are T cell receptor beta chains from one sample, sequenced in a study of blood T cell repertoires in COVID-19. Sequencing was performed with immunoSEQ multiplex PCR; in TCRdb, only in-frame clones are kept and a portion is missing. The table shows about 120,000 clones, with about 82% occurring only once. The specimen was peripheral blood. The receptors were sampled from a man in his sixties with active or convalescent COVID-19. Both conserved end residues are part of each CDR3. A D gene is named only where the DNA matches it firmly. Rows may omit the clone size; those that give it use once, few, many or a size class.

.	TRBV18	TRBJ1-2	.	CASAKGDYGYTF	TGTGCCAGCGCCAAGGGGGACTATGGCTACACCTTC
.	TRBV24-1	TRBJ2-3	.	CATAGVGTQYF	TGTGCCACGGCTGGAGTTGGTACGCAGTATTTT
.	TRBV11-3	TRBJ2-1	.	CASSLGQVNTEQFF	TGTGCCAGCAGCTTAGGACAGGTGAATACTGAGCAGTTCTTC
few	TRBV7-9	TRBJ2-2	TRBD1	CASSPGTGVTGELFF	TGTGCCAGCAGCCCAGGGACAGGGGTCACCGGGGAGCTGTTTTTT
once	TRBV3-1/TRBV3-2	TRBJ1-6	.	CASRLDGWGDSPLHF	TGTGCCAGCAGGCTAGACGGATGGGGGGACTCACCCCTCCACTTT
.	TRBV6-2/TRBV6-3	TRBJ2-1	.	CASSYSEAWSYNEQFF	TGTGCCAGCAGTTACTCGGAGGCGTGGTCCTACAATGAGCAGTTCTTC
.	TRBV2	TRBJ1-1	.	CASRTQGRNTEAFF	TGTGCCAGCAGGACTCAGGGGAGGAACACTGAAGCTTTCTTT
few	TRBV6-5	TRBJ2-2	.	CASSPLRNTGELFF	TGTGCCAGCTCTCCCCTCCGGAACACCGGGGAGCTGTTTTTT
.	TRBV28	TRBJ1-1	.	CASSPTGTRTEAFF	TGTGCCAGCAGTCCCACAGGGACTAGAACTGAAGCTTTCTTT
.	TRBV3-1/TRBV3-2	TRBJ1-2	.	CASRPGQNYGYTF	TGTGCCAGCAGACCCGGACAGAACTATGGCTACACCTTC
.	TRBV5-6	TRBJ2-7	TRBD2	CASSLTGREQYF	TGTGCCAGCAGCTTGACCGGGAGGGAGCAGTACTTC
.	TRBV14	TRBJ1-6	.	CASSQGGGSPLHF	TGTGCCAGCAGCCAAGGTGGCGGCTCACCCCTCCACTTT
once	TRBV28	TRBJ2-1	.	CASSSGGVGYNEQFF	TGTGCCAGCTCATCCGGCGGAGTTGGGTACAATGAGCAGTTCTTC
few	TRBV12-3/TRBV12-4	TRBJ2-1	.	CASSLTRAYEQFF	TGTGCCAGCAGTTTAACGCGGGCCTATGAGCAGTTCTTC
few	TRBV6-2/TRBV6-3	TRBJ2-7	TRBD2	CASSRTSGISYEQYF	TGTGCCAGCAGCCGGACTAGCGGAATCTCCTACGAGCAGTACTTC
.	TRBV28	TRBJ1-5	.	CASYANGRGGPNQPQHF	TGTGCCAGCTATGCCAATGGGAGGGGGGGGCCCAATCAGCCCCAGCATTTT
.	TRBV4-1	TRBJ1-4	.	CASSQGVISATNEKLFF	TGCGCCAGCAGCCAGGGAGTAATCAGTGCAACTAATGAAAAACTGTTTTTT
.	TRBV7-3	TRBJ2-3	TRBD2	CASSKLAGGTDTQYF	TGTGCCAGCAGCAAATTAGCGGGAGGAACAGATACGCAGTATTTT
few	TRBV28	TRBJ2-7	.	CASSLQGFDGEQYF	TGTGCCAGCAGTTTACAGGGGTTCGATGGCGAGCAGTACTTC
.	TRBV18	TRBJ1-2	TRBD1	CASSPSQGAYYGYTF	TGTGCCAGCTCACCGAGTCAGGGGGCGTACTATGGCTACACCTTC
.	TRBV4-2	TRBJ2-3	TRBD1	CASSQKDRVGTDTQYF	TGTGCCAGCAGCCAGAAGGACAGGGTGGGCACAGATACGCAGTATTTT
.	TRBV7-2	TRBJ2-3	.	CASSPGRGSTDTQYF	TGTGCCAGCAGCCCCGGCAGGGGCAGCACAGATACGCAGTATTTT
once	TRBV5-4	TRBJ1-1	TRBD1	CASQGQDGGNTEAFF	TGTGCCAGCCAGGGACAGGACGGGGGGAACACTGAAGCTTTCTTT
.	TRBV19	TRBJ2-2	TRBD1	CASTPLTLRGQGASRSGELFF	TGTGCCAGTACCCCCCTTACTTTGAGAGGGCAGGGGGCGAGTCGGTCCGGGGAGCTGTTTTTT
.	TRBV4-2	TRBJ1-5	.	CASSQEVLGGSNQPQHF	TGTGCCAGCAGCCAAGAGGTTCTCGGGGGTAGCAATCAGCCCCAGCATTTT
.	TRBV12-3/TRBV12-4	TRBJ1-2	.	CASSLGQSYGYTF	TGTGCCAGCAGTTTAGGACAGAGCTATGGCTACACCTTC
.	TRBV12-3/TRBV12-4	TRBJ2-5	TRBD2	CASRGTSGETQYF	TGTGCCAGCAGGGGAACTAGCGGAGAGACCCAGTACTTC
.	TRBV19	TRBJ2-2	.	CASSMNRETGELFF	TGTGCCAGTAGTATGAACAGGGAGACCGGGGAGCTGTTTTTT
.	TRBV9	TRBJ2-1	TRBD2	CASSVGGTSDPFLNEQFF	TGTGCCAGCAGCGTAGGGGGGACTAGCGACCCCTTTCTCAATGAGCAGTTCTTC
.	TRBV19	TRBJ2-1	.	CASSNTGGIHEQFF	TGTGCCAGTAGTAATACCGGCGGGATTCATGAGCAGTTCTTC
.	TRBV7-2	TRBJ2-7	TRBD2	CATSGGLAGDEQYF	TGTGCCACTAGCGGGGGGCTAGCGGGAGACGAGCAGTACTTC
.	TRBV28	TRBJ1-4	TRBD1	CASSPTTGGGEKLFF	TGTGCCAGCAGTCCCACGACAGGGGGCGGTGAAAAACTGTTTTTT
.	TRBV18	TRBJ2-6	TRBD1	CASSPPRRQGASGANVLTF	TGTGCCAGCTCACCACCCCGGAGGCAGGGGGCTTCGGGGGCCAACGTCCTGACTTTC
once	TRBV27	TRBJ1-4	.	CASSLEGDEKLFF	TGTGCCAGCAGTTTAGAGGGGGATGAAAAACTGTTTTTT
few	TRBV7-2	TRBJ2-7	TRBD2	CASSLVTEGGHEQYF	TGTGCCAGCAGCTTAGTGACAGAGGGAGGGCACGAGCAGTACTTC
.	TRBV5-6	TRBJ1-6	TRBD1	CASSLDQGAYYNSPLHF	TGTGCCAGCAGCTTGGATCAGGGGGCCTACTATAATTCACCCCTCCACTTT
.	TRBV6-5	TRBJ1-3	TRBD1	CASSYSDRGGNTIYF	TGTGCCAGCAGTTATTCAGACAGGGGTGGAAACACCATATATTTT
once	TRBV7-3	TRBJ2-1	TRBD2	CASSLSAGPLNEQFF	TGTGCCAGCAGCTTATCAGCGGGACCTCTCAATGAGCAGTTCTTC
.	TRBV19	TRBJ1-5	.	CASSLLRLGGNQPQHF	TGTGCCAGTAGCCTTCTTCGACTCGGAGGAAATCAGCCCCAGCATTTT
.	TRBV4-3	TRBJ2-5	TRBD2	CASSQVRTSGRSGGTQYF	TGCGCCAGCAGCCAAGTGCGGACTAGCGGGAGGAGCGGAGGGACCCAGTACTTC
.	TRBV7-6	TRBJ2-7	.	CASSLGHAIYEQYF	TGTGCCAGCAGCTTGGGACATGCCATTTACGAGCAGTACTTC
.	TRBV5-1	TRBJ2-3	.	CASSPGALIDTQYF	TGCGCCAGCAGTCCAGGGGCATTAATTGATACGCAGTATTTT
.	TRBV28	TRBJ2-5	.	CASSSRVTGEETQYF	TGTGCCAGCAGCTCGCGGGTCACGGGGGAAGAGACCCAGTACTTC
.	TRBV6-5	TRBJ2-2	TRBD2	CASRRPGGNTGELFF	TGTGCCAGCAGGCGTCCGGGGGGAAACACCGGGGAGCTGTTTTTT
.	TRBV7-9	TRBJ2-5	.	CASSLAPQDQETQYF	TGTGCCAGCAGCTTAGCCCCACAGGACCAAGAGACCCAGTACTTC
.	TRBV7-9	TRBJ1-6	.	CASSLVGGLRSPLHF	TGTGCCAGCAGCTTAGTTGGCGGGCTAAGGTCACCCCTCCACTTT
.	TRBV19	TRBJ1-5	.	CASSPGVFNQPQHF	TGTGCCAGTAGTCCGGGAGTTTTTAACCAGCCCCAGCATTTT
.	TRBV19	TRBJ1-4	TRBD1	CASGDRASTNEKLFF	TGTGCCAGTGGAGACAGGGCGTCAACTAATGAAAAACTGTTTTTT
.	TRBV7-2	TRBJ1-1	.	CASSLRHGAFF	TGTGCCAGCAGCTTAAGACACGGAGCTTTCTTT
.	TRBV28	TRBJ1-1	.	CASSSMNTEAFF	TGTGCCAGCAGCTCTATGAACACTGAAGCTTTCTTT
.	TRBV7-3	TRBJ2-3	.	CASSLIGGGTDTQYF	TGTGCCAGCAGCTTAATAGGCGGGGGCACAGATACGCAGTATTTT